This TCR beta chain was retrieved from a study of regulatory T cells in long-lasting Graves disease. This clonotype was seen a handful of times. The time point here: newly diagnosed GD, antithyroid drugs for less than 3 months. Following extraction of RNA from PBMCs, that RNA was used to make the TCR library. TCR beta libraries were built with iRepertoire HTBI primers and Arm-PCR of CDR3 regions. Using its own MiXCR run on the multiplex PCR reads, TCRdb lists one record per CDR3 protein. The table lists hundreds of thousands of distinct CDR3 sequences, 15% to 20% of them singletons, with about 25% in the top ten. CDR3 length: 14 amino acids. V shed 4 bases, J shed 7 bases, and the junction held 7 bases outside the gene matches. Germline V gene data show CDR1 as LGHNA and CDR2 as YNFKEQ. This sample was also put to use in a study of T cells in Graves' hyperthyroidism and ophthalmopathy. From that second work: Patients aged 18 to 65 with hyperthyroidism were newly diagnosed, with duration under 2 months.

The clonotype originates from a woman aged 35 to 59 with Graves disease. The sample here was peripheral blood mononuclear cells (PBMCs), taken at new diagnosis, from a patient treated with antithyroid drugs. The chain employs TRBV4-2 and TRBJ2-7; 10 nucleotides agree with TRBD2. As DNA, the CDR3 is TGTGCCAGCAGCCGGGGGACTAGCGAGGGGGAGCAGTACTTC. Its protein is CASSRGTSEGEQYF.